This T cell receptor (beta chain) was observed in a study of OX40 agonist ivuxolimab in advanced cancers. The CDR3 is made up of 14 amino acids. The germline CDR1 and CDR2 sequences are MNHEY and SMNVEV (reference sequence). The germline V and J ends were trimmed by 0 bases and 3 bases, with 9 bases remaining between them. Generated by immunoSEQ multiplex PCR, the TCRdb table keeps only in-frame clones and is missing some. The table has 65,000 to 85,000 clones, 92% seen once; the top ten hold 7.6%. Broader study findings: With doses of 0.1 to 3.0 mg/kg, CD4+ and CD8+ blood T cells had undergone clonal expansion by week 6.

For this clone: Its antigen is still unknown.

This clonotype originated in an adult with an advanced solid tumor such as melanoma, head and neck, liver or kidney cancer. The V and J genes are TRBV27 and TRBJ2-7; D is unresolved. The sample was CD4+ or CD8+ T cells sorted from blood, taken in a trial of the OX40 agonist ivuxolimab. The CDR3 protein is CASSLSDGIYEQYF. CDR3 nucleotide sequence: TGTGCCAGCAGTTTATCGGATGGGATCTACGAGCAGTACTTC.